This T cell receptor (beta chain) comes out of a study of blood T cell repertoires in COVID-19. Study information: Both acute and convalescent COVID-19 samples were obtained from the United States, Italy and Spain. In each case, the material was cDNA or gDNA derived from T cells, B-cell-depleted T cells, or PBMCs.

Generated by immunoSEQ multiplex PCR, the TCRdb table keeps only in-frame clones and is missing some. This sample has approximately 290,000 clones, with 85% to 90% found just once. Germline lookup yields CDR1 MRHNA and CDR2 SNTAGT. Trimming removed 2 bases from V and 6 bases from J; junction bases left unmatched: 13. The CDR3 length is 17 residues. V and J are TRBV6-4 and TRBJ1-1, with 9 bases identical to TRBD1. This TCR was sampled from a woman younger than 30 with acute COVID-19. The material sequenced was PBMCs or T cells enriched from blood (not recorded which). CDR3 coding DNA: TGTGCCAGCAGTGACGACCGGGGGGGGGACAGGGAAGCTGAAGCTTTCTTT. Translating gives CASSDDRGGDREAEAFF.